Listed below are T cell receptor beta chains from one sample, sequenced in a study of T cells in Graves' hyperthyroidism and ophthalmopathy. TCRdb reprocessed the multiplex PCR reads via MiXCR and lists one record per CDR3 protein. The sample holds 500,000 to 550,000 distinct CDR3 sequences, just under 20% seen once. Material: blood. The receptors come from a man aged 35-49 years with Graves' ophthalmopathy. Both conserved end residues are part of each CDR3. The D gene is left open where the match is weak. Expanded clones get a size class; other rows say once, few or many, or leave the size out.

TRBV18	.	many	TRBJ1-5	CASSVTDASNQPQHF	TGTGCCAGCTCAGTGACGGACGCCTCCAATCAGCCCCAGCATTTT
TRBV20-1	.	many	TRBJ2-1	CSVDDRNNEQFF	TGCAGTGTCGATGACAGAAACAATGAGCAGTTCTTC
TRBV7-2	.	.	TRBJ1-4	CASSYTGTGDNEKLFF	TGTGCCAGCAGCTATACCGGGACCGGGGATAATGAAAAACTGTTTTTT
TRBV28	.	many	TRBJ1-1	CASRPAGKMDEAFF	TGTGCCAGCAGGCCAGCAGGGAAAATGGATGAAGCTTTCTTT
TRBV6-2/TRBV6-3	.	.	TRBJ2-5	CASSYSKPPGETQYF	TGTGCCAGCAGTTACTCGAAGCCTCCGGGGGAGACCCAGTACTTC
TRBV7-3	TRBD1	few	TRBJ2-1	CASSWGTGVNEQFF	TGTGCCAGCAGTTGGGGGACAGGGGTGAATGAGCAGTTCTTC
TRBV5-1	.	few	TRBJ1-4	CASSLGSYGGEKLFF	TGCGCCAGCAGCTTGGGGTCCTACGGGGGTGAAAAACTGTTTTTT
TRBV30	.	many	TRBJ1-2	CACYTGNGYTF	TGTGCCTGCTACACAGGGAATGGCTACACCTTC
TRBV2	.	few	TRBJ2-7	CASSESGEQYF	TGTGCCAGCAGTGAAAGCGGCGAGCAGTACTTC
TRBV4-1	TRBD1	.	TRBJ2-2	CASSQIWTGNTGELFF	TGCGCCAGCAGCCAAATCTGGACAGGGAACACCGGGGAGCTGTTTTTT